This entry lists 5 T cell receptor beta chains sequenced from one sample in a study of cytomegalovirus exposure and HLA in healthy donors. Primers: 60 Vbeta forward and 13 Jbeta reverse. Assay: immunoSEQ multiplex PCR; the TCRdb copy retains only in-frame clones and omits some. The sample holds around 130,000 clones, about 78% seen once. Specimen: PBMCs. These receptors were taken from a man aged 50 or older in good health and CMV-seronegative.

V and J are TRBV7-8 and TRBJ1-1; D unclear. Germline CDR1 is SGHVS and CDR2 is FQNEAQ. V lost 0 bases to trimming and J lost 0 bases, with 8 bases between them. The CDR3 contains 15 residues. The CDR3 DNA reads TGTGCCAGCAGCTTAGCCTCCAGTATGAACACTGAAGCTTTCTTT. Translating gives CASSLASSMNTEAFF.

The table lists this clone with a few counts. The chain recombines TRBV4-1 with TRBJ1-2; D is unclear. Looked up from germline, CDR1 is MGHRA and CDR2 is YSYEKL. Trimming stripped 5 bases from V and 3 bases from J, with 10 bases between. The CDR3 totals 13 residues. The DNA of the CDR3 is TGCGCCAGCAGCTTCTCTCTAGACTATGGCTACACCTTC. It translates to CASSFSLDYGYTF.

This clone ranks as medium-sized. The chain has TRBV11-3 and TRBJ2-7, with TRBD2 matching over 8 bases. From germline, CDR1 is SGHNT and CDR2 YENEEA. V shed 5 bases and J 5 bases; nucleotides not matched to a gene: 11. This CDR3 comprises 15 residues. The chain's CDR3 is CASSPRLATLNEQYF. The CDR3 DNA reads as TGTGCCAGCAGCCCGCGACTAGCGACTCTTAACGAGCAGTACTTC.

The chain employs TRBV4-1 and TRBJ2-3; maybe TRBD2 (6 bases). The germline V gene encodes CDR1 MGHRA and CDR2 YSYEKL. This CDR3 has 13 residues. Trimming stripped 8 bases from V and 4 bases from J, with 13 bases between. The CDR3 region is CASGGGIPDTQYF. The CDR3 coding sequence is TGCGCCAGCGGTGGCGGGATCCCAGATACGCAGTATTTT.

The J gene is TRBJ1-5, the V gene TRBV21-1. TRBV21-1 is an annotated pseudogene. This CDR3 is built from 16 residues. The CDR3 reads CASSKGGKGSNQPQHF. The CDR3, as DNA: TGTGCCAGCAGCAAAGGAGGGAAGGGAAGCAATCAGCCCCAGCATTTT.